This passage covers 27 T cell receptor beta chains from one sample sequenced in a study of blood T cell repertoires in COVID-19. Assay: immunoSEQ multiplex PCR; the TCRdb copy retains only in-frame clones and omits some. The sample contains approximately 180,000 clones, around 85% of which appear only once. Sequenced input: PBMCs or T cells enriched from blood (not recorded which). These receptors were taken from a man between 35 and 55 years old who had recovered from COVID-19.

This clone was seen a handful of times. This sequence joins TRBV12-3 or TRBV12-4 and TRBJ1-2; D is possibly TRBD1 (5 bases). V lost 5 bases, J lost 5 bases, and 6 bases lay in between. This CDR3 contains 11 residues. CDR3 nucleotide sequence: TGTGCCAGCAGTCAGGGATATGGCTACACCTTC. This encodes CASSQGYGYTF.

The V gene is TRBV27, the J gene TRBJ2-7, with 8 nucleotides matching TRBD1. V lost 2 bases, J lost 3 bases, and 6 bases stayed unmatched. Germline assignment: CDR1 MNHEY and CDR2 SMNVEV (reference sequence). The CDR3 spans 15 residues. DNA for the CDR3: TGTGCCAGCAGTTTAAGGGGACAGGTCCGCTACGAGCAGTACTTC. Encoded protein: CASSLRGQVRYEQYF.

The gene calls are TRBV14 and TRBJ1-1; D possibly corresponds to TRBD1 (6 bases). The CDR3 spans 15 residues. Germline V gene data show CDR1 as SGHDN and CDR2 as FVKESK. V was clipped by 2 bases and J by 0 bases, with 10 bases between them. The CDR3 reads CASSQFQGMNTEAFF. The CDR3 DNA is TGTGCCAGCAGCCAATTTCAGGGGATGAACACTGAAGCTTTCTTT.

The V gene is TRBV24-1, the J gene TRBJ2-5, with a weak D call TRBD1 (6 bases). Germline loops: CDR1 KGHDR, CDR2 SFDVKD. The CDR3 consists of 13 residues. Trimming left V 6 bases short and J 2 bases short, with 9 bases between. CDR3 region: CATSRRGQETQYF. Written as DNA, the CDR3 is TGTGCCACCAGTAGAAGGGGGCAAGAGACCCAGTACTTC.

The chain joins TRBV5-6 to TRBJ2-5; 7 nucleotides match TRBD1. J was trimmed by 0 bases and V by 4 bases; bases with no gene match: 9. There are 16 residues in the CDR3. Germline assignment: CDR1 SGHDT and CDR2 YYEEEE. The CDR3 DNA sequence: TGTGCCAGCAGCCACAGGAAGGGGGCGAACCAAGAGACCCAGTACTTC. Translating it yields CASSHRKGANQETQYF.

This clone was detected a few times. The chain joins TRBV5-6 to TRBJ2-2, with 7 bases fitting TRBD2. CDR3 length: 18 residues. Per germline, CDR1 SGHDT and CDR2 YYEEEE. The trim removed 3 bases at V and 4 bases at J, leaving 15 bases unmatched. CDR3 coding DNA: TGTGCCAGCAGCTCGGTGCGTTGGGCGGGAGATGGCACCGGGGAGCTGTTTTTT. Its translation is CASSSVRWAGDGTGELFF.

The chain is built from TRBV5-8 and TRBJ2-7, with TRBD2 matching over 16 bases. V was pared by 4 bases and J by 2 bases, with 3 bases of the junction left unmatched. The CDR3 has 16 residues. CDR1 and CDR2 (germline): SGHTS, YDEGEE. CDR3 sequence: CASSQGLAGGPYEQYF. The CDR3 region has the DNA TGTGCCAGCAGCCAGGGACTAGCGGGAGGGCCCTACGAGCAGTACTTC.

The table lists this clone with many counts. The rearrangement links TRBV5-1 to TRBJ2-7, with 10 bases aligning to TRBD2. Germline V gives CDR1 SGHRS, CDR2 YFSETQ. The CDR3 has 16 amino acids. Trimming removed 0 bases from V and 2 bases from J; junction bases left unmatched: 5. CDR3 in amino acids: CASSLDLAGATYEQYF. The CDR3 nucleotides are TGCGCCAGCAGCTTGGACCTAGCGGGAGCCACCTACGAGCAGTACTTC. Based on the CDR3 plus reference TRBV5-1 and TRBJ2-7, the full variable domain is KAGVTQTPRYLIKTRGQQVTLSCSPISGHRSVSWYQQTPGQGLQFLFEYFSETQRNKGNFPGRFSGRQFSNSRSEMNVSTLELGDSALYLCASSLDLAGATYEQYFGPGTRLTVT.

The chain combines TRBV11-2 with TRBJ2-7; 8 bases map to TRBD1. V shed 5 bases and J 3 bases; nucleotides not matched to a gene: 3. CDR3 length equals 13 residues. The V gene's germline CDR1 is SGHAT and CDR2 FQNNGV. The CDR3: CASSATGGYEQYF. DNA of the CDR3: TGTGCCAGCAGCGCAACAGGGGGCTACGAGCAGTACTTC.

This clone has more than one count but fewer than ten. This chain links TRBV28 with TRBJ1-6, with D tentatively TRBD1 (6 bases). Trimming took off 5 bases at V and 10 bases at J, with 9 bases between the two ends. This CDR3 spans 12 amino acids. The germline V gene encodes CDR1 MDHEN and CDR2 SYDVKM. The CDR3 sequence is CASSTGQSPLHF. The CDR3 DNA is TGTGCCAGCAGTACAGGGCAATCACCCCTCCACTTT.

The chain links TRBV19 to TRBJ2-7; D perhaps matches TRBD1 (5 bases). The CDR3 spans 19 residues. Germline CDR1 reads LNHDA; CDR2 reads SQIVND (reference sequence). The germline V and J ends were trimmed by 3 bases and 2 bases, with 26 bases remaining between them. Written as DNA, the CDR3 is TGTGCCAGTAGTATTATAATCCCACGTGGGCAGGGTGCAGCCTACGAGCAGTACTTC. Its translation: CASSIIIPRGQGAAYEQYF.

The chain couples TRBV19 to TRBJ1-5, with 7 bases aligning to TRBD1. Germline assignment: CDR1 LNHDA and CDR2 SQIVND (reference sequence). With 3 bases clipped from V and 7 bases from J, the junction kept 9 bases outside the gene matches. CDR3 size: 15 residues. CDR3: CASSITGVDIQPQHF. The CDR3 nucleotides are TGTGCCAGTAGTATTACAGGGGTGGATATACAGCCCCAGCATTTT.

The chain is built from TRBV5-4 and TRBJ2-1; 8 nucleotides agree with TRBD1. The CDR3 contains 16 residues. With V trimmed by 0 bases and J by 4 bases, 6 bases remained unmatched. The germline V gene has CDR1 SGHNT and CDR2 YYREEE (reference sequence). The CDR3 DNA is TGTGCCAGCAGCTTGGCCGGGACAGGTCGGTACAATGAGCAGTTCTTC. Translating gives CASSLAGTGRYNEQFF.

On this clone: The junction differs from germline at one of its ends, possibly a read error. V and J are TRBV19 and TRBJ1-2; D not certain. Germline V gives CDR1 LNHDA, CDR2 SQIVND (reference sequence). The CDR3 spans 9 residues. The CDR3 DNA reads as TGTGCCAGTAGTATGCGGCCCGCCTTC. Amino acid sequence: CASSMRPAF. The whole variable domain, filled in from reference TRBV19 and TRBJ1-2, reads DGGITQSPKYLFRKEGQNVTLSCEQNLNHDAMYWYRQDPGQGLRLIYYSQIVNDFQKGDIAEGYSVSREKKESFPLTVTSAQKNPTAFYLCASSMRPAFGSGTRLTVV.

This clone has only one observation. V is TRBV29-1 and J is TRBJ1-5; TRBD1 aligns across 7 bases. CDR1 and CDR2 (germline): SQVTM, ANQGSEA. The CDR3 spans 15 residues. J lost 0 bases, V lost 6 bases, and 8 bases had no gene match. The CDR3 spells CSVSSGTDSNQPQHF. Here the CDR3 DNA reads TGCAGCGTCTCCTCCGGGACAGATAGCAATCAGCCCCAGCATTTT.

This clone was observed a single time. The CDR3: CASYSRQGDNEQFF. The CDR3 DNA follows: TGTGCCAGCTATTCCCGACAGGGGGACAATGAGCAGTTCTTC. This chain links TRBV27 with TRBJ2-1; 9 bases are a match to TRBD1. Trimming cost V 8 bases and J 5 bases; bases outside gene matches: 7. The CDR3 loop spans 14 amino acids. Germline CDR1 is MNHEY and CDR2 is SMNVEV (reference sequence).

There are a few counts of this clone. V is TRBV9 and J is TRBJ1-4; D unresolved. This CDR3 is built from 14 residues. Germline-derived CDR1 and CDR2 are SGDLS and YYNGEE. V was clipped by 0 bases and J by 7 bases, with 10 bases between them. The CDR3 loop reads CASSVESTGEKLFF. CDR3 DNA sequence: TGTGCCAGCAGCGTAGAATCCACGGGTGAAAAACTGTTTTTT.

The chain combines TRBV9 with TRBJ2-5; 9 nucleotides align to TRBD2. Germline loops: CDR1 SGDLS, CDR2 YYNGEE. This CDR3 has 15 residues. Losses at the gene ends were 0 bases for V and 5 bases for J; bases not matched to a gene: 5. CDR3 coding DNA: TGTGCCAGCAGCGTAGGGGTAGCGGGAGAGGAGACCCAGTACTTC. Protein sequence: CASSVGVAGEETQYF.

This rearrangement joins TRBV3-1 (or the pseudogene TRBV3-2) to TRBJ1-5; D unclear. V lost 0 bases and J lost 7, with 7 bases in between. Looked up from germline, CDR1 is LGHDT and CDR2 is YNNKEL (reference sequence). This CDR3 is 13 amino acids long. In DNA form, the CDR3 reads TGTGCCAGCAGCCAAGATCTCTTCCAGCCCCAGCATTTT. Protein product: CASSQDLFQPQHF.

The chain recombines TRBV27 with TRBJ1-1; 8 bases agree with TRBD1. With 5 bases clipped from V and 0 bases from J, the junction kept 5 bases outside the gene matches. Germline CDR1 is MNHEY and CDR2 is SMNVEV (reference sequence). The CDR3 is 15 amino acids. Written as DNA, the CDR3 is TGTGCCAGCAGTCCACGGGGACAGGTGAACACTGAAGCTTTCTTT. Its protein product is CASSPRGQVNTEAFF.

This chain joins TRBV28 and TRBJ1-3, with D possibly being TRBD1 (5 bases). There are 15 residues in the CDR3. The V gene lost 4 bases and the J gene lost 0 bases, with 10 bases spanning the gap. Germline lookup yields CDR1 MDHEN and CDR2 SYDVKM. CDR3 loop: CASSSQGGSGNTIYF. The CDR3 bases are TGTGCCAGCAGTTCGCAGGGCGGCTCTGGAAACACCATATATTTT.

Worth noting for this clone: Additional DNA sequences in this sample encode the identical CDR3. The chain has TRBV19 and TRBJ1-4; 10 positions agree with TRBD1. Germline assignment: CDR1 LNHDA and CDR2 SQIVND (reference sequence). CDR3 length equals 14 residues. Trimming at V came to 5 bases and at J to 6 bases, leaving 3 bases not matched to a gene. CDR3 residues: CASSVGTGDEKLFF. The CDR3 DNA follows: TGTGCCAGTAGTGTAGGGACAGGGGATGAAAAACTGTTTTTT. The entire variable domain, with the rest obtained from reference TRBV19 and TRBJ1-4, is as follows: DGGITQSPKYLFRKEGQNVTLSCEQNLNHDAMYWYRQDPGQGLRLIYYSQIVNDFQKGDIAEGYSVSREKKESFPLTVTSAQKNPTAFYLCASSVGTGDEKLFFGSGTQLSVL.

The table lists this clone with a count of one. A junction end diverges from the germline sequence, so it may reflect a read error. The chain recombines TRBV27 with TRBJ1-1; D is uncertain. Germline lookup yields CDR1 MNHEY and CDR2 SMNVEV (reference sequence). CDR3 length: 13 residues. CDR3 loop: CASSLSTGRRESF. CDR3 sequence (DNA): TGTGCCAGCAGTTTATCGACGGGGAGGAGGGAGTCCTTT.

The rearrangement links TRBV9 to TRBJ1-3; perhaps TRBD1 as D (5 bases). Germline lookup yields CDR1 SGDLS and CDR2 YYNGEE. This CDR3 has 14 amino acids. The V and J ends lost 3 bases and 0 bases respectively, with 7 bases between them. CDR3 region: CASSADSSGNTIYF. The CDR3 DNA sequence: TGTGCCAGCAGCGCCGACAGCTCTGGAAACACCATATATTTT.

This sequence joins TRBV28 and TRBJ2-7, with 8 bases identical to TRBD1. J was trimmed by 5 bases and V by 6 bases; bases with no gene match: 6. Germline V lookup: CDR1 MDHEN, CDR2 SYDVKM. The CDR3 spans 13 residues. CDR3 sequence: CASRGQDYHEQYF. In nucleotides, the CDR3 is TGTGCCAGCAGGGGACAGGATTACCACGAGCAGTACTTC.

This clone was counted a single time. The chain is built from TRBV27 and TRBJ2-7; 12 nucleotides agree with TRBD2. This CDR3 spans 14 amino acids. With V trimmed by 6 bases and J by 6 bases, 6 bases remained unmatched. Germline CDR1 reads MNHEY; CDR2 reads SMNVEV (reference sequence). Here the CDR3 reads CASRSLAGGPEQYF. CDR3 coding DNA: TGTGCCAGCAGATCTCTAGCGGGAGGGCCCGAGCAGTACTTC.

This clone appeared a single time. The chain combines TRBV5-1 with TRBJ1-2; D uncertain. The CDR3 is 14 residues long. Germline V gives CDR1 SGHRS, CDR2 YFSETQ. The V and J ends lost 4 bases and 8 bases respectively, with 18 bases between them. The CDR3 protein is CASSQQSPPGGYTF. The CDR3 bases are TGCGCCAGCAGCCAACAGTCCCCGCCTGGGGGCTACACCTTC. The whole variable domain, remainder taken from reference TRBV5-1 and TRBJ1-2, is KAGVTQTPRYLIKTRGQQVTLSCSPISGHRSVSWYQQTPGQGLQFLFEYFSETQRNKGNFPGRFSGRQFSNSRSEMNVSTLELGDSALYLCASSQQSPPGGYTFGSGTRLTVV.